These 2 T cell receptor beta chains came from one sample sequenced in a study of T cell changes during pregnancy in multiple sclerosis. TCRdb keeps only in-frame clones here, not all; method: immunoSEQ multiplex PCR. The repertoire consists of 35,000 or so clones, with just over 90% occurring once and the leading ten covering more than 0.4%. Sequencing was performed on CD4+ T cells from peripheral blood mononuclear cells, taken after pregnancy. The source of these receptors is a female donor with multiple sclerosis, enrolled in a pregnancy study.

The chain recombines TRBV18 with TRBJ1-2; D is perhaps TRBD1 (5 bases). The CDR3 has 16 residues. Germline V gives CDR1 KGHSH, CDR2 LQKENI. V lost 0 bases to trimming and J lost 4 bases, with 15 bases between them. CDR3 coding DNA: TGTGCCAGCTCACCACCGGGGCAGGGCAACGCCTATGGCTACACCTTC. This sequence encodes CASSPPGQGNAYGYTF.

The chain recombines TRBV7-8 with TRBJ2-7; 7 positions match TRBD1. The CDR3 is 14 amino acids. Germline V gene sequence: CDR1 SGHVS, CDR2 FQNEAQ. Unmatched junction bases numbered 8, after V lost 3 bases and J lost 6 bases. The CDR3 DNA follows: TGTGCCAGCAGCTTTACAGGGGACCTTCGCGAGCAGTACTTC. Translating gives CASSFTGDLREQYF.